A single sample is the source of the 5 T cell receptor beta chains below, sequenced in a study of blood T cell repertoires in COVID-19. TCRdb's copy holds only in-frame clones and misses some; the assay was immunoSEQ multiplex PCR. Of some 490,000 clones detected, approximately 91% appear once; the ten largest clones hold around 8%. The sample comprised PBMCs or T cells enriched from blood (not recorded which). Receptor source: a woman in her sixties who had recovered from COVID-19.

The chain uses TRBV28 and TRBJ2-7; D gene unclear. Trimming stripped 4 bases from V and 6 bases from J, with 16 bases between. CDR3 length equals 14 residues. Germline V CDR1 and CDR2: MDHEN, SYDVKM. The CDR3 region has the DNA TGTGCCAGCAGTTCCCCACCCCTGGCTCTCGAGCAGTACTTC. Residues: CASSSPPLALEQYF.

The rearrangement uses TRBV29-1 and TRBJ1-2; no reliable D call. CDR3 length equals 13 residues. Deletions cut 5 bases from V and 4 bases from J, with 14 bases between. Per germline, CDR1 SQVTM and CDR2 ANQGSEA. The CDR3: CSVKVEIPYGYTF. For the CDR3, the DNA is TGCAGCGTTAAAGTGGAGATCCCCTATGGCTACACCTTC.

The chain combines TRBV4-1 with TRBJ1-4; the D gene is possibly TRBD1 (5 bases). Trimming removed 6 bases from V and 6 bases from J, with 17 bases in between. CDR1 and CDR2 from the germline V gene are MGHRA and YSYEKL. This CDR3 has 15 residues. CDR3 amino acids: CASRSLQASDEKLFF. The CDR3 nucleotides are TGCGCCAGCAGATCCTTACAGGCGTCGGATGAAAAACTGTTTTTT.

This clone was seen once. The rearrangement links TRBV19 to TRBJ1-2; 8 positions agree with TRBD1. Trimming took 6 bases from V and 1 from J; bases not matched to a gene: 4. The CDR3 consists of 14 residues. Germline assignment: CDR1 LNHDA and CDR2 SQIVND (reference sequence). This chain's CDR3 is CASRAGGGNYGYTF. The CDR3 DNA reads as TGTGCCAGTAGAGCAGGGGGCGGTAACTATGGCTACACCTTC.

The gene calls are TRBV5-1 and TRBJ2-1; TRBD2 matches at 7 bases. Trimming removed 4 bases from V and 9 bases from J; junction bases left unmatched: 16. Germline V lookup: CDR1 SGHRS, CDR2 YFSETQ. This CDR3 is built from 16 residues. CDR3 in amino acids: CASSPAGTNSHREQFF. DNA of the CDR3: TGCGCCAGCAGCCCAGCCGGGACTAATAGTCACCGTGAGCAGTTCTTC.